This entry lists 14 T cell receptor beta chains sequenced from one sample in a study of shared clonotypes between healthy human individuals. Naive CD8 cells were CD45RO-negative, positively selected for CCR7, excluding terminally differentiated effector memory CD45RA+ cells. The repertoire was sequenced with immunoSEQ multiplex PCR; TCRdb's copy has only in-frame clones and lacks some. The data show over 2,000,000 clones, with over 85% seen just once and more than 1.5% held by the top ten. The sample consisted of naive CD8+ T cells from PBMCs. Receptor source: a man aged 18 to 30 in good health. Some clones in this sample may be carry-over from other donors' samples.

The chain employs TRBV4-1 and TRBJ2-1; D might be TRBD2 (7 bases). The germline V gene has CDR1 MGHRA and CDR2 YSYEKL. The length of the CDR3 is 17 residues. The V end was cut by 5 bases, the J end by 4 bases, with 21 bases between. This CDR3 reads CASSSRAPGGPYNEQFF. The CDR3, as DNA: TGCGCCAGCAGCTCCCGGGCGCCGGGGGGCCCTTACAATGAGCAGTTCTTC.

The gene calls are TRBV5-5 and TRBJ2-3, with TRBD2 identical over 7 bases. With 0 bases clipped from V and 3 bases from J, the junction kept 4 bases outside the gene matches. This CDR3 contains 15 residues. Germline-derived CDR1 and CDR2 are SGHKS and YYEKEE (reference sequence). The CDR3, as DNA: TGTGCCAGCAGCTTGGAGGGAGGGATGACAGATACGCAGTATTTT. Its translation is CASSLEGGMTDTQYF.

This chain joins TRBV5-6 and TRBJ2-2; D remains unclear. CDR3 length: 12 amino acids. Looked up from germline, CDR1 is SGHDT and CDR2 is YYEEEE. V was trimmed by 0 bases and J by 10 bases, leaving 7 bases between them. The CDR3, as DNA: TGTGCCAGCAGCTTGGCAGCCCAGGAGCTGTTTTTT. Amino acids: CASSLAAQELFF.

The table lists this clone with a few counts. This chain uses TRBV27 with TRBJ2-7; 9 nucleotides align to TRBD1. The germline CDR1 and CDR2 sequences are MNHEY and SMNVEV (reference sequence). The CDR3 totals 15 residues. V was pared by 1 base and J by 5 bases, with 6 bases of the junction left unmatched. The CDR3 region has the DNA TGTGCCAGCAGTTTATTGTACGGGACAGGGAACGAGCAGTACTTC. Amino acid sequence: CASSLLYGTGNEQYF.

This chain links TRBV6-5 with TRBJ2-7; the D gene is possibly TRBD2 (6 bases). This CDR3 is 14 amino acids long. From germline, CDR1 is MNHEY and CDR2 SVGAGI. Deletions cut 6 bases from V and 4 bases from J, with 16 bases between. The CDR3 DNA reads as TGTGCCAGCAGCTTGGGGGGACCATCATACGAGCAGTACTTC. Its translation: CASSLGGPSYEQYF.

The chain employs TRBV14 and TRBJ2-1, with 8 positions matching TRBD2. The CDR3 covers 16 residues. Trimming at V came to 4 bases and at J to 0 bases, leaving 5 bases not matched to a gene. Germline lookup yields CDR1 SGHDN and CDR2 FVKESK. CDR3 sequence reads: CASSLLTSGSYNEQFF. For the CDR3, the DNA is TGTGCCAGCAGCCTCCTAACTAGCGGCTCCTACAATGAGCAGTTCTTC. The full variable domain, with the rest looked up from reference TRBV14 and TRBJ2-1, is EAGVTQFPSHSVIEKGQTVTLRCDPISGHDNLYWYRRVMGKEIKFLLHFVKESKQDESGMPNNRFLAERTGGTYSTLKVQPAELEDSGVYFCASSLLTSGSYNEQFFGPGTRLTVL.

In this sample, this clone turned up once. V gene TRBV7-9 combines with J gene TRBJ1-5; possible D gene TRBD1, 5 bases. V was pared by 0 bases and J by 2 bases, with 17 bases between. The CDR3 has 18 residues. The germline CDR1 and CDR2 sequences are SEHNR and FQNEAQ (reference sequence). The CDR3 spells CASSLAWDHGDGNQPQHF. CDR3 DNA: TGTGCCAGCAGCTTAGCTTGGGACCATGGAGATGGCAATCAGCCCCAGCATTTT.

The CDR3 DNA reads TGTGCCAGCAGTTCGGGGACCCGGACAAACACTGAAGCTTTCTTT. It encodes CASSSGTRTNTEAFF. The chain joins TRBV27 to TRBJ1-1, with D tentatively TRBD1 (5 bases). The CDR3 runs 15 residues. Germline V CDR1 and CDR2: MNHEY, SMNVEV (reference sequence). The V and J ends lost 4 bases and 2 bases respectively, with 14 bases between them.

The V gene is TRBV19, the J gene TRBJ2-5; D uncertain. Germline loops: CDR1 LNHDA, CDR2 SQIVND (reference sequence). The CDR3 has 12 amino acids. Trimming took 7 bases from V and 5 from J, leaving 11 bases between them. The CDR3 region is CASNAVGETQYF. The CDR3 bases are TGTGCCAGTAACGCGGTGGGGGAGACCCAGTACTTC.

The chain joins TRBV18 to TRBJ1-2; D not resolved. Trimming left V 4 bases short and J 4 bases short, with 7 bases between. The germline V gene encodes CDR1 KGHSH and CDR2 LQKENI. The CDR3 is made up of 12 amino acids. For the CDR3, the DNA is TGTGCCAGCTCACTTACAGCCTATGGCTACACCTTC. Translation gives CASSLTAYGYTF.

The chain uses TRBV7-2 and TRBJ2-4; weak D call: TRBD1 (6 bases). The CDR3 contains 16 residues. Trimming removed 0 bases from V and 8 bases from J, with 17 bases in between. Germline assignment: CDR1 SGHTA and CDR2 FQGNSA. In DNA, the CDR3 is TGTGCCAGCAGCTTAGCGGAATACAGGGTTATGGACATTCAGTACTTC. Encoded protein: CASSLAEYRVMDIQYF.

The V and J genes are TRBV28 and TRBJ2-7; D is uncertain. This CDR3 spans 13 amino acids. Trimming stripped 2 bases from V and 4 bases from J, with 9 bases between. Germline V gene lookup returns CDR1 MDHEN and CDR2 SYDVKM. In nucleotides, the CDR3 is TGTGCCAGCAGTTTAAGGCGATATTACGAGCAGTACTTC. Translation: CASSLRRYYEQYF.

The J gene is TRBJ2-7, the V gene TRBV29-1, with a weak D call TRBD1 (6 bases). Germline V gene sequence: CDR1 SQVTM, CDR2 ANQGSEA. V was clipped by 7 bases and J by 3 bases, with 13 bases between them. The CDR3 is 12 amino acids. DNA for the CDR3: TGCAGCGCATTACAGGGTGGCTACGAGCAGTACTTC. Its translation is CSALQGGYEQYF.

In this sample, this clone turned up once. The chain employs TRBV5-4 and TRBJ1-1; D is possibly TRBD1 (5 bases). Germline CDR1 reads SGHNT; CDR2 reads YYREEE (reference sequence). The CDR3 runs 13 residues. Trimming stripped 2 bases from V and 6 bases from J, with 11 bases between. The CDR3 reads CASSFQGAPEAFF. The CDR3 region has the DNA TGTGCCAGCAGCTTTCAAGGGGCCCCTGAAGCTTTCTTT.